The 30 T cell receptor beta chains presented below share a single source sample, sequenced in a study of blood T cells in healthy people across ages. For the second PCR, which ran for about 7 to 11 cycles, a sample-barcoded 5' primer and a J-beta primer mix were used. TCRdb fed the 5' RACE reads into MiXCR, producing one record per CDR3 protein. The table records 1.5 million or so distinct CDR3 sequences, about 42% of them present only once. The material sequenced was blood. Receptor source: a woman under 30 in good health.

This sequence joins TRBV20-1 and TRBJ2-7, with TRBD2 matching 8 bases. The CDR3 spans 15 residues. V shed 0 bases and J 4 bases; nucleotides not matched to a gene: 8. CDR1 and CDR2 from the germline V gene are DFQATT and SNEGSKA (reference sequence). The CDR3 DNA follows: TGCAGTGCTAGAGATTACAGCGGGAGTAAGTACGAGCAGTACTTC. Encoded protein: CSARDYSGSKYEQYF.

V gene TRBV5-6 combines with J gene TRBJ1-1, with no clear D. V was trimmed by 0 bases and J by 6 bases, leaving 9 bases between them. This CDR3 is built from 13 residues. CDR1 and CDR2 from the germline V gene are SGHDT and YYEEEE. DNA for the CDR3: TGTGCCAGCAGCTTGGGTGGAGGTCCTGAAGCTTTCTTT. Protein sequence: CASSLGGGPEAFF.

This clonotype appeared a few times. The rearrangement uses TRBV28 and TRBJ2-7; the match to TRBD2 covers 8 bases. The CDR3 has 15 residues. The ends lost 4 bases at V and 1 base at J; junction bases unmatched: 6. CDR1 and CDR2 (germline): MDHEN, SYDVKM. The CDR3 loop reads CASSSQTGGSYEQYF. As DNA, the CDR3 is TGTGCCAGCAGTTCTCAAACGGGGGGGTCCTACGAGCAGTACTTC.

This clonotype came up many times. The chain uses TRBV7-2 and TRBJ2-1; D is ambiguous. Trimming removed 2 bases from V and 5 bases from J, with 4 bases in between. Germline assignment: CDR1 SGHTA and CDR2 FQGNSA. The CDR3 is 12 amino acids. As DNA, the CDR3 is TGTGCCAGCAGCTTAACAAACAATGAGCAGTTCTTC. Its translation: CASSLTNNEQFF.

The rearrangement joins TRBV7-9 to TRBJ2-3; 12 bases line up with TRBD2. Germline-derived CDR1 and CDR2 are SEHNR and FQNEAQ (reference sequence). The V and J ends lost 7 bases and 3 bases, in that order; junction bases with no gene match: 5. The CDR3 has 15 amino acids. CDR3 residues: CASTDLAGGTDTQYF. As DNA, the CDR3 is TGTGCCAGCACCGACCTAGCGGGGGGGACAGATACGCAGTATTTT. Full variable domain (missing parts from reference TRBV7-9 and TRBJ2-3): DTGVSQNPRHKITKRGQNVTFRCDPISEHNRLYWYRQTLGQGPEFLTYFQNEAQLEKSRLLSDRFSAERPKGSFSTLEIQRTEQGDSAMYLCASTDLAGGTDTQYFGPGTRLTVL.

The chain carries TRBV6-6 and TRBJ1-5; 8 nucleotides match TRBD1. From germline, CDR1 is MNHNY and CDR2 SVGAGI (reference sequence). The CDR3 has 14 residues. Trimming cost V 5 bases and J 7 bases; bases outside gene matches: 7. The CDR3 here is CASSGQGNVQPQHF. In DNA form, the CDR3 reads TGTGCCAGCAGTGGACAGGGTAATGTCCAGCCCCAGCATTTT.

The rearrangement links TRBV6-2 or TRBV6-3 to TRBJ1-1, with D unresolved. The CDR3 runs to 13 residues. Per germline, CDR1 MNHEY and CDR2 SVGEGT. V lost 6 bases and J lost 6, with 14 bases in between. Here the CDR3 reads CASRKDTGPEAFF. In DNA, the CDR3 is TGTGCCAGCAGGAAAGACACGGGTCCTGAAGCTTTCTTT.

This clonotype was seen a handful of times. CDR3 bases: TGTGCCAGCAGCAACTTGGGACAGCTAGAAGAGACCCAGTACTTC. It specifies CASSNLGQLEETQYF. The rearrangement uses TRBV5-6 and TRBJ2-5; 7 bases match TRBD1. Losses at the gene ends were 4 bases for V and 3 bases for J; bases not matched to a gene: 9. Germline values: CDR1 SGHDT, CDR2 YYEEEE. CDR3 size: 15 residues.

The V and J genes are TRBV5-6 and TRBJ2-5; 9 bases align to TRBD2. V lost 1 base and J lost 7; bases outside the gene matches: 8. Per germline, CDR1 SGHDT and CDR2 YYEEEE. The CDR3 runs to 15 residues. The CDR3 spells CASSLFAGGSGTQYF. DNA of the CDR3: TGTGCCAGCAGCTTGTTTGCGGGAGGGTCAGGGACCCAGTACTTC.

The chain combines TRBV27 with TRBJ1-1, with unresolved D. V gave up 1 base and J gave up 0 bases, with 9 bases separating them. Germline V gene lookup returns CDR1 MNHEY and CDR2 SMNVEV (reference sequence). CDR3 size: 15 residues. As DNA, the CDR3 is TGTGCCAGCAGTTTATTCCCTACTATGAACACTGAAGCTTTCTTT. Its translation is CASSLFPTMNTEAFF.

The sample holds a few counts of this clonotype. The gene calls are TRBV5-5 and TRBJ1-5; tentatively, D is TRBD1 (5 bases). This CDR3 region has 13 residues. CDR1 SGHKS and CDR2 YYEKEE come from the germline V gene (reference sequence). V lost 4 bases and J 9 bases, leaving 14 bases between the germline ends. The CDR3 reads CASSTDTSRPQHF. The CDR3, as DNA: TGTGCCAGCAGCACGGACACCTCACGGCCCCAGCATTTT.

This clonotype has just one count. V gene TRBV21-1 combines with J gene TRBJ1-5; the table assigns TRBD1, which was not confirmed against the DNA. TRBV21-1 has pseudogene status. There are 18 residues in the CDR3. The CDR3 loop reads CASSKEERPRGGDQPQHF. DNA for the CDR3: TGTGCCAGCAGCAAAGAAGAACGTCCCAGGGGAGGTGATCAGCCCCAGCATTTT.

This chain uses TRBV9 with TRBJ2-3; 11 positions match TRBD2. Germline CDR1 SGDLS, CDR2 YYNGEE. The CDR3 is made up of 15 amino acids. The V segment lost 4 bases and the J segment 4 bases; nucleotides outside the gene matches: 5. Here the CDR3 DNA reads TGTGCCAGCAGCAAACTAGCGGGAGTTTCAGATACGCAGTATTTT. Its protein is CASSKLAGVSDTQYF.

The chain recombines TRBV5-6 with TRBJ2-1; D might be TRBD2 (6 bases). The CDR3 extends over 17 amino acids. Germline V gives CDR1 SGHDT, CDR2 YYEEEE. The germline V and J ends were trimmed by 6 bases and 10 bases, with 29 bases remaining between them. CDR3 sequence reads: CASKDSRSYWDSYEQFF. The DNA of the CDR3 is TGTGCCAGCAAAGACTCAAGGTCATACTGGGACTCTTACGAGCAGTTCTTC.

This clonotype was seen a few times. V gene TRBV10-3 combines with J gene TRBJ2-7; D possibly matches TRBD1 or TRBD2 (5 bases each). Germline loops: CDR1 ENHRY, CDR2 SYGVKD. Deletions cut 9 bases from V and 4 bases from J, with 16 bases between. The CDR3 covers 13 residues. The CDR3 loop is CAISVGVEYEQYF. DNA for the CDR3: TGTGCCATTAGCGTAGGGGTAGAATACGAGCAGTACTTC.

This clonotype was found a few times. This chain links TRBV4-3 with TRBJ1-1; 9 bases line up with TRBD1. After removal of 5 bases from V and 0 bases from J, the junction contained 4 bases not matched to a gene. Per the germline V gene, CDR1 is LGHNA and CDR2 is YSLEER. This CDR3 has 15 residues. The CDR3 sequence: CASSIGQGMNTEAFF. The DNA for the CDR3 is TGCGCCAGCAGCATAGGACAGGGGATGAACACTGAAGCTTTCTTT.

This clonotype appeared a few times. The chain combines TRBV4-1 with TRBJ2-7; maybe TRBD2 (5 bases). The germline V gene encodes CDR1 MGHRA and CDR2 YSYEKL. V lost 0 bases and J 5 bases, leaving 11 bases between the germline ends. The CDR3 sequence is 14 residues long. Here the CDR3 DNA reads TGCGCCAGCAGCCAAGAACTAGATATCAACGAGCAGTACTTC. It translates to CASSQELDINEQYF.

The rearrangement links TRBV29-1 to TRBJ1-2; 9 nucleotides align to TRBD1. Germline assignment: CDR1 SQVTM and CDR2 ANQGSEA. Germline trimming cut 6 bases from V and 10 bases from J; bases unmatched to any gene: 6. CDR3 length: 11 residues. The CDR3 DNA is TGCAGCGTGGATCGACAGGGGGTCTACACCTTC. As protein: CSVDRQGVYTF.

The chain combines TRBV6-5 with TRBJ2-3, with 8 bases aligning to TRBD1. The germline gives CDR1 MNHEY, CDR2 SVGAGI. With V trimmed by 6 bases and J by 3 bases, 8 bases remained unmatched. This CDR3 has 15 amino acids. This CDR3 is CASRRTGSHTDTQYF. As DNA, the CDR3 is TGTGCCAGCAGGCGGACAGGGAGTCATACAGATACGCAGTATTTT.

A note on this clonotype: The germline gene is not matched at one end of the junction; a read error may be the cause. The chain uses TRBV29-1 and TRBJ1-1; D gene unclear. Germline CDR1 and CDR2: SQVTM and ANQGSEA. The CDR3 runs to 16 residues. The CDR3 nucleotides read TGCAGCGTTAAAGATGTGAGGGATCGATTGAACACTGAAGCTTTCTTT. Protein sequence: CSVKDVRDRLNTEAFF.

The CDR3 region has the DNA TGCAGCGTTGATCCCGGATACGACCCCATTTACAATGAGCAGTACTTC. The encoded protein is CSVDPGYDPIYNEQYF. The genes are TRBV29-1 and TRBJ2-1, with D unclear. The better agreement between TRBJ2-7 and the DNA end casts doubt on the J call. Germline V gene sequence: CDR1 SQVTM, CDR2 ANQGSEA. The CDR3 is 16 amino acids.

V gene TRBV5-1 combines with J gene TRBJ2-5, with D tentatively TRBD1 (5 bases). Trimming pared 6 bases from V and 1 base from J, leaving 16 bases between. This CDR3 spans 15 amino acids. Germline-derived CDR1 and CDR2 are SGHRS and YFSETQ. The CDR3 coding sequence is TGCGCCAGCACCCTTGGACAAGTTGGCCAAGAGACCCAGTACTTC. It specifies CASTLGQVGQETQYF.

Notes on this clonotype: This may come from a read error, since a much larger clone is one base off. V gene TRBV29-1 combines with J gene TRBJ2-3, with no clear D. V shed 4 bases and J shed 2 bases, with 7 bases lying between them. This CDR3 region has 12 residues. Germline loops: CDR1 SQVTM, CDR2 ANQGSEA. CDR3 in amino acids: CSVADTTDTQYF. CDR3 in DNA: TGCAGCGTTGCCGACACCACAGATACGCAGTATTTT.

J is TRBJ1-1 and V is TRBV25-1; a possible D gene is TRBD1 (6 bases). Germline V gives CDR1 MGHDK, CDR2 SYGVNS. V was cut by 1 base and J by 2 bases, with 11 bases left in between. The CDR3 consists of 15 residues. The CDR3 DNA is TGTGCCAGCAGTGAATCTTGGGGGGCAAACACTGAAGCTTTCTTT. Amino acids: CASSESWGANTEAFF.

The chain uses TRBV10-3 and TRBJ2-5; the match to TRBD1 covers 7 bases. The length of the CDR3 is 15 residues. The V and J ends lost 3 bases and 4 bases, in that order; junction bases with no gene match: 8. Germline values: CDR1 ENHRY, CDR2 SYGVKD. DNA for the CDR3: TGTGCCATCAGTGATCCGGGTCAGGGGGTAGAGACCCAGTACTTC. This codes for CAISDPGQGVETQYF.

This clonotype occurred a few times. The chain is built from TRBV7-8 and TRBJ2-7; possible D gene TRBD2, 5 bases. The germline CDR1 and CDR2 sequences are SGHVS and FQNEAQ. The V gene lost 5 bases and the J gene lost 3 bases, with 14 bases spanning the gap. The CDR3 has 14 residues. The CDR3 region is CASSKLVSVYEQYF. The CDR3 DNA reads as TGTGCCAGCAGCAAACTAGTGTCAGTCTACGAGCAGTACTTC.

This clonotype was counted between two and nine times. This sequence joins TRBV6-5 and TRBJ1-2; 7 bases are a match to TRBD1. Trimming removed 0 bases from V and 0 bases from J; junction bases left unmatched: 10. The CDR3 contains 18 residues. Germline V gene lookup returns CDR1 MNHEY and CDR2 SVGAGI. CDR3 residues: CASSYSTQGLRANYGYTF. Here the CDR3 DNA reads TGTGCCAGCAGTTACTCGACACAGGGGTTAAGAGCTAACTATGGCTACACCTTC.

The chain links TRBV5-8 to TRBJ1-2; 7 bases match TRBD1. V lost 0 bases, J lost 5 bases, and 7 bases stayed unmatched. In germline, CDR1 is SGHTS, CDR2 YDEGEE. This CDR3 is 15 amino acids long. CDR3 bases: TGTGCCAGCAGCTTGGTGTCAGGGGGTGTATATGGCTACACCTTC. Residues: CASSLVSGGVYGYTF.

This clonotype has more than one count but fewer than ten. The J gene is TRBJ2-1, the V gene TRBV29-1; 9 bases are shared with TRBD2. The germline V gene has CDR1 SQVTM and CDR2 ANQGSEA. V gave up 3 bases and J gave up 9 bases; unmatched junction bases: 3. This CDR3 is built from 12 residues. CDR3: CSVERGGTEQFF. In DNA, the CDR3 is TGCAGCGTTGAGCGGGGGGGCACTGAGCAGTTCTTC.

This clonotype was seen a few times. This chain joins TRBV30 and TRBJ1-2, with D hard to call. Between the trimmed V and J ends, which lost 2 bases and 8 bases, there was a span of 15 bases. Germline-derived CDR1 and CDR2 are GTSNPN and SVGIG (reference sequence). There are 13 residues in the CDR3. The CDR3 here is CAWSLLERCGYTF. CDR3 nucleotide sequence: TGTGCCTGGAGTCTATTAGAGAGGTGCGGCTACACCTTC.